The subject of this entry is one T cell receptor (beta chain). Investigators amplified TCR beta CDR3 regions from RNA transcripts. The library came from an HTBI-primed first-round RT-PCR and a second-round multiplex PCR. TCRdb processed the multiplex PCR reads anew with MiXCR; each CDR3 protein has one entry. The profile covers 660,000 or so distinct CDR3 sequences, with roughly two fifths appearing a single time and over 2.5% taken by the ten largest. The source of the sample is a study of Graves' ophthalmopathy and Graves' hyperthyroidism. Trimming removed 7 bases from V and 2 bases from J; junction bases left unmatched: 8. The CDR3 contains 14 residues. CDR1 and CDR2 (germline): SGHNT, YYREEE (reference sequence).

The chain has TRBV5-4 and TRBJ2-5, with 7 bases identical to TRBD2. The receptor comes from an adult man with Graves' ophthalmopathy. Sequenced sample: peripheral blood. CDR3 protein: CASGGGGEQETQYF. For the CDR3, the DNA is TGTGCCAGCGGGGGGGGGGGGGAACAAGAGACCCAGTACTTC.